This T cell receptor beta chain was found in a study of blood T cell repertoires in COVID-19. Across the study: Some COVID-19 samples were acute and others convalescent; all came from the United States, Italy and Spain. PBMCs, B-cell-depleted T cells, or T cells were the source of the cDNA or gDNA that made up the material.

The germline CDR1 and CDR2 sequences are LNHDA and SQIVND (reference sequence). V lost 2 bases and J lost 7; bases outside the gene matches: 5. The CDR3 is 15 amino acids. Seattle-derived patients entered the study during active infection and were followed longitudinally. How the authors handled the data: Estimation of nucleated cell counts was performed using reference gene primer amplification. The table came from immunoSEQ multiplex PCR; TCRdb's copy has only in-frame clones and leaves some out. V and J calls plus clone size are reproduced from that table; the DNA served to infer D and trimming. The sample consists of approximately 300,000 clones, over 85% of them appearing once.

What was sequenced was peripheral blood. The rearrangement uses TRBV19 and TRBJ1-2, with TRBD1 matching 12 bases. This TCR was sampled from a woman aged 30 to 39 with COVID-19, enrolled during active disease. CDR3 sequence: CASSITGQGAGGYTF. The CDR3, as DNA: TGTGCCAGTAGTATAACGGGACAGGGGGCAGGTGGCTACACCTTC.